These T cell receptor beta chains were read from a single sample in a study of T cell clones after liver transplantation. Assay: immunoSEQ multiplex PCR; the TCRdb copy retains only in-frame clones and omits some. Of more than 100,000 clones in the sample, roughly four fifths were seen once. This specimen consisted of CD4+ T cells from blood, obtained around 48 months after liver transplant. The receptors were gathered from a human patient who received a liver transplant. Some T cells may arise from the graft donor. Both conserved end residues are part of each CDR3. Where a row states a size, it is once, few, many or the class of an expanded clone; other rows omit it.

J gene: TRBJ2-2; V gene: TRBV11-3; clone size: NA; CDR3 protein: CASSLAGVGTGELFF
J gene: TRBJ2-3; V gene: TRBV7-2; clone size: NA; CDR3 protein: CASSFGITDTQYF
J gene: TRBJ2-3; V gene: TRBV4-2; clone size: NA; CDR3 protein: CASSQEGSGGAGSTDTQYF
J gene: TRBJ1-5; V gene: TRBV27; clone size: NA; CDR3 protein: CASSSDRGLGNQPQHF
J gene: TRBJ1-2; V gene: TRBV10-2; clone size: NA; CDR3 protein: CATSGGRYGYTF
J gene: TRBJ2-7; V gene: TRBV28; clone size: NA; CDR3 protein: CASSQVRGGQYF
J gene: TRBJ2-3; V gene: TRBV15; clone size: NA; CDR3 protein: CATSREGGGGSDTQYF
J gene: TRBJ2-3; V gene: TRBV9; clone size: NA; CDR3 protein: CASSVVGGTNTQYF
J gene: TRBJ2-5; V gene: TRBV29-1; clone size: once; CDR3 protein: CSVDHRGGGETQYF
J gene: TRBJ2-5; V gene: TRBV2; clone size: NA; CDR3 protein: CASSGDRRETQYF
J gene: TRBJ2-1; V gene: TRBV27; clone size: NA; CDR3 protein: CASRGLWEGDEQFF
J gene: TRBJ2-6; V gene: TRBV21-1; clone size: NA; CDR3 protein: CASSKVKGQGYSGANVLTF
J gene: TRBJ1-1; V gene: TRBV11-1; clone size: NA; CDR3 protein: CASSTGTGGEYTEAFF
J gene: TRBJ2-7; V gene: TRBV6-1; clone size: few; CDR3 protein: CASSVGRLIDEQYF
J gene: TRBJ1-4; V gene: TRBV19; clone size: NA; CDR3 protein: CASSSGTATNEKLFF
J gene: TRBJ1-2; V gene: TRBV6-5; clone size: NA; CDR3 protein: CASSQNPTYGYTF
J gene: TRBJ1-3; V gene: TRBV27; clone size: NA; CDR3 protein: CASSPTSTTQQTVASGNTIYF
J gene: TRBJ1-1; V gene: TRBV18; clone size: NA; CDR3 protein: CASSPVMAGMNTEAFF
J gene: TRBJ2-2; V gene: TRBV6-6; clone size: NA; CDR3 protein: CASSTSIGGELFF
J gene: TRBJ2-7; V gene: TRBV29-1; clone size: few; CDR3 protein: CSVRSGGYEQYF
J gene: TRBJ1-3; V gene: TRBV6-5; clone size: NA; CDR3 protein: CASKQGTLSGNTIYF
J gene: TRBJ1-4; V gene: TRBV7-2; clone size: NA; CDR3 protein: CASSLRPGTQKLFF
J gene: TRBJ2-1; V gene: TRBV28; clone size: NA; CDR3 protein: CASIKTPESYNEQFF
J gene: TRBJ2-3; V gene: TRBV18; clone size: NA; CDR3 protein: CASSPPQWNFTDTQYF
J gene: TRBJ2-5; V gene: TRBV6-1; clone size: NA; CDR3 protein: CASSEGRQGGVTQYF
J gene: TRBJ1-2; V gene: TRBV14; clone size: once; CDR3 protein: CASSQWGSTGGLSF
J gene: TRBJ2-7; V gene: TRBV10-2; clone size: few; CDR3 protein: CASIGSAGYEQYF
J gene: TRBJ2-5; V gene: TRBV5-1; clone size: NA; CDR3 protein: CASSTKQGAETQYF
J gene: TRBJ1-1; V gene: TRBV6-5; clone size: NA; CDR3 protein: CASMERIRPEAFF
J gene: TRBJ1-3; V gene: TRBV2; clone size: NA; CDR3 protein: CASTEAGLGIGNTIYF
J gene: TRBJ2-3; V gene: TRBV1; clone size: NA; CDR3 protein: CTSSQALAFTDTQYF
J gene: TRBJ2-7; V gene: TRBV4-1; clone size: NA; CDR3 protein: CASSQPRGEQYF
J gene: TRBJ1-1; V gene: TRBV19; clone size: few; CDR3 protein: CASSRSPQGANTEAFF
J gene: TRBJ2-1; V gene: TRBV21-1; clone size: NA; CDR3 protein: CASSKESVTSDQFF
J gene: TRBJ2-3; V gene: TRBV7-9; clone size: few; CDR3 protein: CASSPLGATDTQYF
J gene: TRBJ2-1; V gene: TRBV29-1; clone size: NA; CDR3 protein: CSVADGLGSSNEQFF
J gene: TRBJ2-2; V gene: TRBV7-3; clone size: NA; CDR3 protein: CASRTATGELFF
J gene: TRBJ2-3; V gene: TRBV12-5; clone size: NA; CDR3 protein: CASGSGQTTTDTQYF
J gene: TRBJ2-1; V gene: TRBV27; clone size: few; CDR3 protein: CASWPSGGVNEQFF
J gene: TRBJ1-6; V gene: TRBV20-1; clone size: NA; CDR3 protein: CSARDVVPLHF
J gene: TRBJ2-1; V gene: TRBV15; clone size: NA; CDR3 protein: CATSRGRDSYNEQFF
J gene: TRBJ2-7; V gene: TRBV30; clone size: NA; CDR3 protein: CAWGPGEQYF
J gene: TRBJ2-1; V gene: TRBV29-1; clone size: NA; CDR3 protein: CSVLPGEFF
J gene: TRBJ2-2; V gene: TRBV6-5; clone size: NA; CDR3 protein: CASSYRTGLFGELFF
J gene: TRBJ2-2; V gene: TRBV6-6; clone size: NA; CDR3 protein: CASRRGGTGELFF
J gene: TRBJ2-5; V gene: TRBV7-7; clone size: once; CDR3 protein: CASSLDRESGTQYF
J gene: TRBJ1-1; V gene: TRBV6-1; clone size: NA; CDR3 protein: CASSRQGANTEAFF
J gene: TRBJ2-1; V gene: TRBV9; clone size: NA; CDR3 protein: CASSGAAGTTSGELYNEQFF
J gene: TRBJ1-5; V gene: TRBV28; clone size: NA; CDR3 protein: CASSLDGNQPQHF
J gene: TRBJ2-5; V gene: TRBV29-1; clone size: NA; CDR3 protein: CSANAIGKPKETQYF
J gene: TRBJ2-2; V gene: TRBV18; clone size: NA; CDR3 protein: CASSPKVGAALTGELFF
J gene: TRBJ2-1; V gene: TRBV7-2; clone size: NA; CDR3 protein: CASTPGQRYNEQFF